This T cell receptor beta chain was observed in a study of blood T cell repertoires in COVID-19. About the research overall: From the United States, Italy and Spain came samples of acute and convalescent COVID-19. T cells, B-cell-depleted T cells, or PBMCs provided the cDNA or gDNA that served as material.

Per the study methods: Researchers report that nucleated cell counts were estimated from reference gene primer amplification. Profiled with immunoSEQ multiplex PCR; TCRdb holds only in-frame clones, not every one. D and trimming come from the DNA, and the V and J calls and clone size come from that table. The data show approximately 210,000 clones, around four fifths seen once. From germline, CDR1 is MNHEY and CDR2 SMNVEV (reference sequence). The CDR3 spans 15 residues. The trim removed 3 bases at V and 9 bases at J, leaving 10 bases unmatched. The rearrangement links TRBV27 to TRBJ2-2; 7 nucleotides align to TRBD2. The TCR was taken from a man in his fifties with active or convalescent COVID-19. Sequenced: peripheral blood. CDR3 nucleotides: TGTGCCAGCAGTTTTGCGGGAGTGTATGTCAGGGAGCTGTTTTTT. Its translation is CASSFAGVYVRELFF.